This T cell receptor (beta chain) originates from a study of blood T cell repertoires in COVID-19. The wider study: Collection of acute and convalescent COVID-19 samples took place in the United States, Italy and Spain. PBMCs, B-cell-depleted T cells, or T cells were the source of the cDNA or gDNA that made up the material.

Original analysis: Quantification of nucleated cells was approximated via reference gene primer amplification. Sequencing was performed with immunoSEQ multiplex PCR; in TCRdb, only in-frame clones are kept and a portion is missing. That table furnishes V, J and clone size, whereas the DNA furnished D and trimming. The data hold 100,000 or so clones, with roughly 80% observed a single time. The CDR3 loop spans 16 amino acids. Deletions cut 2 bases from V and 0 bases from J, with 12 bases between. Germline V gene data show CDR1 as SGHKS and CDR2 as YYEKEE (reference sequence). Sample: peripheral blood. This clonotype was obtained from an older man with active or convalescent COVID-19. This chain connects TRBV5-5 to TRBJ2-1; tentatively, D is TRBD1 (6 bases). CDR3 in DNA: TGTGCCAGCAGCTTAACGGACAGCTACTCCTACAATGAGCAGTTCTTC. Protein sequence: CASSLTDSYSYNEQFF.